Listed below are T cell receptor beta chains from one sample, sequenced in a study of blood T cell repertoires in COVID-19. Clones were sequenced by immunoSEQ multiplex PCR, and TCRdb holds only the in-frame ones, with some missing. The sample carries some 150,000 clones, about 89% recorded once. Sample: peripheral blood. Receptors were obtained from a man aged 45-65 years with acute or convalescent COVID-19. Each CDR3 is given without its conserved first and last residue.

>TRBV6-5|14
ASSYSTAGSGNTIY
>TRBV4-2|16
ASSQAVGPGLAAGELF
>TRBV11-1|13
ASSRLRDRADEQY
>TRBV18|15
ASSSNRIYSGANVLT
>TRBV6-5|13
ASMVIGGSNYGYT
>TRBV19|12
ASKRTGGAETQY
>TRBV28|13
ASSTRGQLLNGYT
>TRBV7-8|10
AGAGKRETQY
>TRBV5-6|9
ASSFGAEAF
>TRBV10-3|13
AISPGQGVDYGYT
>TRBV19|14
ASNRPGDRSNEKLF
>TRBV28|16
ASSLFSLGTANNQPQH
>TRBV7-2|13
ASSFMGQGTDTQY
>TRBV11-2|14
ASSPAGAPRNYGYT
>TRBV18|11
ASSPGLNSEAF
>TRBV11-3|12
ASSLVGRDGEQF
>TRBV27|12
ASRTGTSGSEQF
>TRBV20-1|9
SASRGEKLF
>TRBV10-1|11
ASSESGLAPQY
>TRBV19|13
ASSSASGGANEQF
>TRBV11-2|17
ASSTEAGGPRDPYNEQF
>TRBV19|17
ASRPTGTSGRRSYNEQF
>TRBV2|13
ASSEGRSSYNEQF
>TRBV4-3|9
ASSPEKKAF
>TRBV7-3|11
ASSLDRNTEAF
>TRBV11-2|16
ASSLGKTGTGVGQPQH
>TRBV2|14
ASSEARNAGVHGYT
>TRBV19|9
ASHQAGKLF